Sequencing of this TCR beta chain was carried out in a study of monozygotic twins with inflammatory bowel disease. Roughly 3,500 ng of total RNA went into each TCR library. With eight separate reactions per sample, the authors made cDNA. TCRdb re-called the 5' RACE reads and shows each CDR3 protein once, DNA omitted. The sample totals approximately 400,000 distinct CDR3 sequences; its top ten clones hold roughly 2.5%. CDR1 is SGDLS, CDR2 YYNGEE, per germline. The CDR3 sequence is 18 residues long. The chain carries TRBV9 and TRBJ2-7; TCRdb selects TRBD2, and the lack of DNA leaves this call unchecked. This clonotype originated in a human donor with ulcerative colitis or Crohn's disease, or a healthy co-twin of an affected twin (not recorded which). The specimen was blood. The CDR3: CASSAHLPGLGVVYEQYF.